Presented here are 5 T cell receptor beta chains from one specimen sequenced in a study of control samples from healthy donors and cancer patients. Measured with immunoSEQ multiplex PCR; TCRdb has only the in-frame clones, and not every one. The sample includes 50,000 or so clones, approximately 95% of them seen just once. Sequences were obtained from blood. The receptor source for this set is a woman between 18 and 29 years old in good health.

CDR3 bases: TGTGCCAGCAGCCTACACCGGGACAGACAAGAGACCCAGTACTTC. Encoded protein: CASSLHRDRQETQYF. The chain joins TRBV11-2 to TRBJ2-5; 7 positions match TRBD1. V shed 5 bases, J shed 2 bases, and the junction held 8 bases outside the gene matches. Germline CDR1 reads SGHAT; CDR2 reads FQNNGV. The CDR3 is 15 amino acids.

V usage is TRBV7-2 and J usage is TRBJ2-3; 7 nucleotides match TRBD2. Unmatched junction bases numbered 5, after V lost 5 bases and J lost 6 bases. The germline V gene has CDR1 SGHTA and CDR2 FQGNSA. The CDR3 is 13 residues long. CDR3 sequence: CASSPGGRDTQYF. The CDR3 nucleotides read TGTGCCAGCAGCCCCGGGGGGAGGGATACGCAGTATTTT.

The CDR3 nucleotides are TGTGCCAGCAGTTACGGGGGCGTCGATGAAAAACTGTTTTTT. This translates into CASSYGGVDEKLFF. The genes are TRBV6-5 and TRBJ1-4; tentatively, D is TRBD1 (6 bases). The CDR3 is made up of 14 amino acids. Trimming removed 2 bases at V and 6 bases at J, with 10 bases between. Per the germline V gene, CDR1 is MNHEY and CDR2 is SVGAGI.

The chain couples TRBV5-1 to TRBJ2-7; 11 nucleotides align to TRBD2. V was clipped by 4 bases and J by 1 base; unmatched bases: 4. Germline-derived CDR1 and CDR2 are SGHRS and YFSETQ. The CDR3 covers 15 residues. This chain's CDR3 is CASSAGTSGSYEQYF. CDR3 DNA sequence: TGCGCCAGCAGCGCGGGGACTAGCGGTTCCTACGAGCAGTACTTC.

V and J are TRBV3-1 (or the pseudogene TRBV3-2) and TRBJ1-1; the D is unclear. The V gene lost 4 bases and the J gene lost 5 bases, with 20 bases spanning the gap. Germline V gives CDR1 LGHDT, CDR2 YNNKEL (reference sequence). The CDR3 totals 16 residues. The CDR3 nucleotides read TGTGCCAGCAGCCCCTACACGGGTGCTGTTCGGACTGAAGCTTTCTTT. It translates to CASSPYTGAVRTEAFF.